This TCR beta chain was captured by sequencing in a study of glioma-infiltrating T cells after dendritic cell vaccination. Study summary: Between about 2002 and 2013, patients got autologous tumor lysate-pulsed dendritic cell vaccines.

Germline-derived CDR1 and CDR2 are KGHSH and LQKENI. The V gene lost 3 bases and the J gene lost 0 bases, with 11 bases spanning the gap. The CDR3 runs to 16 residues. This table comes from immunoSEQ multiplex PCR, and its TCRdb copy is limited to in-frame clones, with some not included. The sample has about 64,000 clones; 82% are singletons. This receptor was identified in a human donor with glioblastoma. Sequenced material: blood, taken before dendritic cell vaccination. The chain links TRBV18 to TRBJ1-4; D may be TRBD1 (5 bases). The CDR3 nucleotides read TGTGCCAGCTCACCCCGACAGCCTGCAACTAATGAAAAACTGTTTTTT. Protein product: CASSPRQPATNEKLFF. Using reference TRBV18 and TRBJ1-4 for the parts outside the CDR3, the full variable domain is NAGVMQNPRHLVRRRGQEARLRCSPMKGHSHVYWYRQLPEEGLKFMVYLQKENIIDESGMPKERFSAEFPKEGPSILRIQQVVRGDSAAYFCASSPRQPATNEKLFFGSGTQLSVL.